This TCR beta chain comes out of a study of CDR3 diversity in severe acne. This clonotype appeared a few times. V was clipped by 2 bases and J by 1 base, with 9 bases between them. Per the germline V gene, CDR1 is SNHLY and CDR2 is FYNNEI. The CDR3 covers 15 residues. TCRdb passed the PCR reads through MiXCR, listing each CDR3 protein once. Of more than 85,000 distinct CDR3 sequences listed, around 50% are singletons. The source is a male donor in good health, serving as a control. This chain connects TRBV2 to TRBJ1-5; a possible D gene is TRBD1 (6 bases). Sequenced: blood. CDR3 loop: CASSEHQGSNQPQHF. The CDR3 coding sequence is TGTGCCAGCAGTGAACATCAGGGGAGCAATCAGCCCCAGCATTTT.